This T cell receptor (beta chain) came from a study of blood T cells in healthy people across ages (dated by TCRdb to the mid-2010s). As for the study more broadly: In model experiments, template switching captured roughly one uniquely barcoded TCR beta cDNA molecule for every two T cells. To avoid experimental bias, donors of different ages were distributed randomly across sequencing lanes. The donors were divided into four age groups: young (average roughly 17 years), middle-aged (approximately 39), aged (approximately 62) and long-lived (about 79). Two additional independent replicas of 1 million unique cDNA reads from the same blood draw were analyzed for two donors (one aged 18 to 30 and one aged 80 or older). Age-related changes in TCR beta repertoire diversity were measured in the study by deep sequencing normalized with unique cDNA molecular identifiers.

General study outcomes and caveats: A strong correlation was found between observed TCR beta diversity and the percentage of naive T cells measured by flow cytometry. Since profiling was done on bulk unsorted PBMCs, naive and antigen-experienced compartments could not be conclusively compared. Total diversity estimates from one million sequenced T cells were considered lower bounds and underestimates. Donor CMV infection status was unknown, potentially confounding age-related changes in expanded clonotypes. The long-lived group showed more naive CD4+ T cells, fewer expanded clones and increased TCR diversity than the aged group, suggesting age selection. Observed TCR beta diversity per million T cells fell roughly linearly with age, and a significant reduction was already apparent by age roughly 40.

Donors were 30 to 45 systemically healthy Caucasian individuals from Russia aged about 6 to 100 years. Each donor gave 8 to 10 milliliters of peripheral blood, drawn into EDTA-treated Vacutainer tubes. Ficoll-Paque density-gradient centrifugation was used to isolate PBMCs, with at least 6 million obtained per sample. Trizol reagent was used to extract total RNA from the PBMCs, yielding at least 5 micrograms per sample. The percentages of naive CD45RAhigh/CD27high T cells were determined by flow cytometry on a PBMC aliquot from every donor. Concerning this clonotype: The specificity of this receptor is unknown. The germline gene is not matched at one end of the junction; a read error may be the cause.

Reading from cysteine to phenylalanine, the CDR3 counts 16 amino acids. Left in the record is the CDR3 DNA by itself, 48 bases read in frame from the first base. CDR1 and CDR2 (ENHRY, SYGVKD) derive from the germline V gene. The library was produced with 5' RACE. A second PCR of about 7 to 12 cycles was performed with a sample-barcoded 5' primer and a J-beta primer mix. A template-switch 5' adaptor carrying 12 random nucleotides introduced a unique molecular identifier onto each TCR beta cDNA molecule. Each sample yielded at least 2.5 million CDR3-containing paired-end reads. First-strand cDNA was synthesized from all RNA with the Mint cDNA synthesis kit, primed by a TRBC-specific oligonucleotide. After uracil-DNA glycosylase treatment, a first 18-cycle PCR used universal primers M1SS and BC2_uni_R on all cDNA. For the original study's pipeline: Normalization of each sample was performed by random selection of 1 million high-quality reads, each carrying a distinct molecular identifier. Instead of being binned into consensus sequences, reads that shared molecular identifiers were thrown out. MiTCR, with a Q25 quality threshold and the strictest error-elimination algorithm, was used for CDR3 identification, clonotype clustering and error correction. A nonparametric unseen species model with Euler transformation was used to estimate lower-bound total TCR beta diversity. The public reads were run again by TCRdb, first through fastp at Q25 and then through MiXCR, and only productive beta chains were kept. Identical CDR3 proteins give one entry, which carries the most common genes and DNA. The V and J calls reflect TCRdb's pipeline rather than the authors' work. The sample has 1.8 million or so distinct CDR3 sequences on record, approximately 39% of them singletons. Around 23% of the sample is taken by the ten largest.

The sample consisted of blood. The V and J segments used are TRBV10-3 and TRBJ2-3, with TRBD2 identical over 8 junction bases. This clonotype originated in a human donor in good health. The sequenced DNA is TGTCCCATCAGCTCTAGCGGGCCCACTAGCACAGATACGCAGTATTTT. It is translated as CPISSSGPTSTDTQYF.